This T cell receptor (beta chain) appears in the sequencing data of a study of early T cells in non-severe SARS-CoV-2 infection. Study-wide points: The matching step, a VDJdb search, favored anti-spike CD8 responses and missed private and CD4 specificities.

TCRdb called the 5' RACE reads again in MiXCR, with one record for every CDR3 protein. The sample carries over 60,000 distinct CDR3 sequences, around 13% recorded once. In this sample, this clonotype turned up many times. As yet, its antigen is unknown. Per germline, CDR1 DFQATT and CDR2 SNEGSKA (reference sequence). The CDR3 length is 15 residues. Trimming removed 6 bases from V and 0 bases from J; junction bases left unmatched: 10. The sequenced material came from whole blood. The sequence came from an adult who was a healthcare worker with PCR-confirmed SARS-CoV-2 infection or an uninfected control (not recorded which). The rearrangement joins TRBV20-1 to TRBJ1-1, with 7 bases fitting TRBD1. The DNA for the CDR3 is TGCAGTGCCATTCACACCGGGACAGTGAACACTGAAGCTTTCTTT. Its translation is CSAIHTGTVNTEAFF.